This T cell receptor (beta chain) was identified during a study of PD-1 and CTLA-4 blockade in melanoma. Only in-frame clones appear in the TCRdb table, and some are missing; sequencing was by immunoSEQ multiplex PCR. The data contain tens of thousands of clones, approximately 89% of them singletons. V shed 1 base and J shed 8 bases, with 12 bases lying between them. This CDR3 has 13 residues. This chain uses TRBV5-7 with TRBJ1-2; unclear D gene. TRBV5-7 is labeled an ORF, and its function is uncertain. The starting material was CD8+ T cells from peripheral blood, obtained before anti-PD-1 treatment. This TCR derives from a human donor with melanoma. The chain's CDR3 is CASSLWSPIGYTF. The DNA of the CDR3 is TGTGCCAGCAGCTTGTGGTCACCCATCGGCTACACCTTC.